This passage covers 26 T cell receptor beta chains from one sample sequenced in a study of blood T cell repertoires in COVID-19 (dated by TCRdb to 2020 to 2021). Library preparation was by the immunoSEQ multiplex PCR assay. Not all clones reach the TCRdb copy of this immuneACCESS table, which keeps in-frame sequences only. Checked studies attribute under half of the gap to unresolved V genes and leave the rest unexplained. The sample table records 650,000 to 800,000 clones; about 87% of these occur just once. Around 0.3% of the sample is in the top ten clones. Input material: peripheral blood. These receptors were taken from a woman between 18 and 30 years old with acute or convalescent COVID-19.

The chain recombines TRBV7-9 with TRBJ1-5, with TRBD1 as a possible D gene (5 bases). In germline, CDR1 is SEHNR, CDR2 FQNEAQ (reference sequence). V was clipped by 5 bases and J by 1 base, with 12 bases between them. The CDR3 covers 15 residues. In nucleotides, the CDR3 is TGTGCCAGCAGCCAGGGAGGCGTGAGCAATCAGCCCCAGCATTTT. As protein: CASSQGGVSNQPQHF.

A single count supports this clone. The chain has TRBV4-1 and TRBJ2-5, with D possibly TRBD2 on 7 matching bases. This CDR3 region has 15 residues. Germline V lookup: CDR1 MGHRA, CDR2 YSYEKL. V lost 4 bases, J lost 5 bases, and 17 bases lay in between. The CDR3 reads CASSPPEGGGETQYF. The DNA for the CDR3 is TGCGCCAGCAGCCCCCCTGAAGGGGGAGGGGAGACCCAGTACTTC.

V and J are TRBV28 and TRBJ1-2; a weak D match, TRBD1 (5 bases). Trimming left V 2 bases short and J 4 bases short, with 14 bases between. Germline V gives CDR1 MDHEN, CDR2 SYDVKM. This CDR3 has 15 amino acids. The DNA for the CDR3 is TGTGCCAGCAGTTTACCCTCGACAGAGACCTATGGCTACACCTTC. Encoded protein: CASSLPSTETYGYTF.

This clone occurred once. The chain has TRBV12-3 or TRBV12-4 and TRBJ1-5, with D uncertain. This CDR3 is built from 10 residues. V lost 8 bases, J lost 5 bases, and 4 bases lay in between. In nucleotides, the CDR3 is TGTGCCAGCCCCTATCAGCCCCAGCATTTT. Its translation is CASPYQPQHF.

On this clone itself: This same CDR3 is encoded by further DNA sequences in the sample. The gene calls are TRBV5-1 and TRBJ2-3; D is unclear. V was trimmed by 0 bases and J by 0 bases, leaving 8 bases between them. The CDR3 is 15 amino acids. Germline lookup yields CDR1 SGHRS and CDR2 YFSETQ. The CDR3 nucleotides read TGCGCCAGCAGCTTGGCGGGTACTAGCACAGATACGCAGTATTTT. Encoded protein: CASSLAGTSTDTQYF.

This clone has just a few counts. The chain recombines TRBV3-1 (or the pseudogene TRBV3-2) with TRBJ2-2, with D hard to call. Between the trimmed V and J ends, which lost 0 bases and 6 bases, there was a span of 8 bases. The CDR3 length is 14 residues. Germline CDR1 and CDR2: LGHDT and YNNKEL (reference sequence). The CDR3 DNA reads TGTGCCAGCAGCCAAGATCCCATCCCCGGGGAGCTGTTTTTT. Its protein product is CASSQDPIPGELFF.

V is TRBV27 and J is TRBJ1-3; D is perhaps TRBD1 (5 bases). The CDR3 extends over 15 amino acids. Trimming took off 8 bases at V and 0 bases at J, with 14 bases between the two ends. Germline CDR1 and CDR2: MNHEY and SMNVEV (reference sequence). DNA of the CDR3: TGTGCCAGCTCTCTAGTGGGGGGCTCTGGAAACACCATATATTTT. Protein product: CASSLVGGSGNTIYF.

The chain couples TRBV20-1 to TRBJ1-4; possibly TRBD1 for D (5 bases). V gave up 3 bases and J gave up 5 bases, with 13 bases separating them. CDR1 is DFQATT and CDR2 is SNEGSKA in the germline V gene (reference sequence). CDR3 size: 14 residues. CDR3 sequence: CSASPRAPNEKLFF. The CDR3 coding sequence is TGCAGTGCTAGTCCCAGGGCCCCAAATGAAAAACTGTTTTTT.

This clone has a handful of counts. The chain carries TRBV27 and TRBJ1-2, with TRBD1 as a possible D gene (6 bases). The CDR3 extends over 15 amino acids. CDR1 is MNHEY, CDR2 SMNVEV, per germline (reference sequence). The ends were cut back, 3 bases at V and 2 bases at J, with 13 bases in the middle. The CDR3 spells CASSLGGRGNYGYTF. The CDR3 nucleotides read TGTGCCAGCAGTTTGGGAGGGAGGGGGAACTATGGCTACACCTTC.

The genes are TRBV7-6 and TRBJ1-1; no firm D call. Per germline, CDR1 SGHVS and CDR2 FNYEAQ. The V and J ends lost 1 base and 5 bases respectively, with 11 bases between them. The CDR3 length is 14 residues. The CDR3 nucleotides read TGTGCCAGCAGCTTAGGATCGGGAGGGACTGAAGCTTTCTTT. Protein product: CASSLGSGGTEAFF.

The J gene is TRBJ2-1, the V gene TRBV6-5, with TRBD1 identical over 7 bases. The CDR3 has 14 amino acids. J was trimmed by 3 bases and V by 7 bases; bases with no gene match: 6. Germline V lookup: CDR1 MNHEY, CDR2 SVGAGI. CDR3 residues: CASTLTGNYNEQFF. CDR3 DNA sequence: TGTGCCAGCACCTTGACAGGGAACTACAATGAGCAGTTCTTC.

The rearrangement links TRBV10-2 to TRBJ2-7; possible D gene TRBD2, 6 bases. Per germline, CDR1 WSHSY and CDR2 SAAADI. Between the trimmed V and J ends, which lost 10 bases and 3 bases, there was a span of 16 bases. The CDR3 consists of 13 residues. CDR3 loop: CATWAGLYYEQYF. DNA of the CDR3: TGCGCCACTTGGGCGGGACTCTACTACGAGCAGTACTTC.

The chain combines TRBV5-1 with TRBJ1-5; tentatively, D is TRBD1 (6 bases). CDR1 and CDR2 (germline): SGHRS, YFSETQ. With 5 bases removed from V and 4 bases from J, the gap between germline ends came to 10 bases. This CDR3 is 13 amino acids long. As DNA, the CDR3 is TGCGCCAGCAGAACAGGGACAAATCAGCCCCAGCATTTT. Translation gives CASRTGTNQPQHF.

The chain recombines TRBV9 with TRBJ2-2, with 11 bases that match TRBD2. The CDR3 runs to 18 residues. From germline, CDR1 is SGDLS and CDR2 YYNGEE. The J segment lost 0 bases and the V segment lost 1 base, leaving 5 bases of the junction unmatched. The CDR3 nucleotides read TGTGCCAGCAGCGTATTAGCGGGGGGGCACGCGAACACCGGGGAGCTGTTTTTT. This gives the protein CASSVLAGGHANTGELFF.

This sequence joins TRBV24-1 and TRBJ2-1, with 10 bases matching TRBD1. Looked up from germline, CDR1 is KGHDR and CDR2 is SFDVKD. V lost 3 bases and J lost 2; bases outside the gene matches: 3. The CDR3 contains 16 residues. As DNA, the CDR3 is TGTGCCACCAGTGATCCTGGGACAGGGGCCTACAATGAGCAGTTCTTC. It is translated as CATSDPGTGAYNEQFF.

The CDR3 nucleotides read TGTGCCAGCAGCGTAGCGCCGGTGACATATAATTCACCCCTCCACTTT. Protein sequence: CASSVAPVTYNSPLHF. The V and J genes are TRBV9 and TRBJ1-6; D gene uncertain. Trimming took 0 bases from V and 4 from J, leaving 11 bases between them. Germline V lookup: CDR1 SGDLS, CDR2 YYNGEE. This CDR3 region has 16 residues.

V gene TRBV5-5 combines with J gene TRBJ1-6; 11 positions agree with TRBD1. The germline V gene encodes CDR1 SGHKS and CDR2 YYEKEE (reference sequence). This CDR3 spans 16 amino acids. V dropped 4 bases and J dropped 4; count of bases not matched to a gene: 4. The CDR3 DNA sequence: TGTGCCAGCAGCCGGGACAGGGGGACGTATAATTCACCCCTCCACTTT. It codes for CASSRDRGTYNSPLHF. The variable domain in full, with the rest retrieved from reference TRBV5-5 and TRBJ1-6, is DAGVTQSPTHLIKTRGQQVTLRCSPISGHKSVSWYQQVLGQGPQFIFQYYEKEERGRGNFPDRFSARQFPNYSSELNVNALLLGDSALYLCASSRDRGTYNSPLHFGNGTRLTVT.

This chain connects TRBV6-5 to TRBJ2-7; the match to TRBD1 covers 9 bases. Per germline, CDR1 MNHEY and CDR2 SVGAGI. V shed 2 bases, J shed 5 bases, and the junction held 10 bases outside the gene matches. The CDR3 loop spans 16 amino acids. The CDR3 DNA reads as TGTGCCAGCAGTTACCGGTTAGGGACAGGGATCCACGAGCAGTACTTC. Translation gives CASSYRLGTGIHEQYF.

About this clone itself: The junction departs from the called germline gene at one end, perhaps through a read error. V is TRBV19 and J is TRBJ2-7; D is perhaps TRBD1 or TRBD2 (5 bases each). The CDR3 length is 15 residues. Germline loops: CDR1 LNHDA, CDR2 SQIVND (reference sequence). In DNA, the CDR3 is TGTGCCAGTAGAATAGGACATATCGGGATCAACGAGCAGTACTTC. Translating it yields CASRIGHIGINEQYF.

The genes are TRBV19 and TRBJ1-2, with 11 nucleotides matching TRBD1. The germline V gene encodes CDR1 LNHDA and CDR2 SQIVND (reference sequence). The CDR3 loop spans 16 amino acids. V shed 3 bases, J shed 8 bases, and the junction held 11 bases outside the gene matches. The DNA for the CDR3 is TGTGCCAGTAGTATTGGGAGGACAGGGGGCACGCGAGGCTACACCTTC. This codes for CASSIGRTGGTRGYTF.

The rearrangement links TRBV29-1 to TRBJ1-2, with 8 bases lining up with TRBD1. The V segment lost 3 bases and the J segment 5 bases; nucleotides outside the gene matches: 5. The germline V gene has CDR1 SQVTM and CDR2 ANQGSEA. This CDR3 region has 13 residues. In nucleotides, the CDR3 is TGCAGCGTTGACAGGGGGCGAGCTTATGGCTACACCTTC. Protein: CSVDRGRAYGYTF.

The genes are TRBV30 and TRBJ1-1, with D possibly being TRBD1 (6 bases). V was cut by 4 bases and J by 4 bases, with 13 bases left in between. Germline values: CDR1 GTSNPN, CDR2 SVGIG (reference sequence). The CDR3 length is 13 residues. The CDR3 loop reads CAWKQGGATEAFF. The CDR3 nucleotides are TGTGCCTGGAAGCAAGGGGGGGCCACTGAAGCTTTCTTT.

The rearrangement uses TRBV9 and TRBJ1-2; weak D call: TRBD1 (6 bases). The V gene's germline CDR1 is SGDLS and CDR2 YYNGEE. V dropped 3 bases and J dropped 4 bases, with 10 bases sitting between them. The CDR3 contains 13 residues. DNA for the CDR3: TGTGCCAGCAGCGCCACAGGGTTCTATGGCTACACCTTC. Residues: CASSATGFYGYTF.

The gene calls are TRBV2 and TRBJ1-3; 9 positions agree with TRBD1. The junction had 16 bases not matched to a gene; V was cut back by 3 bases and J by 7 bases. Germline CDR1 and CDR2: SNHLY and FYNNEI. This CDR3 spans 18 amino acids. CDR3 in amino acids: CASSDFGTGSRGGNTIYF. The CDR3, as DNA: TGTGCCAGCAGTGACTTTGGGACAGGGTCAAGAGGAGGGAACACCATATATTTT.

In the case of this clone: Other DNA sequences in this specimen translate into the identical CDR3. The chain carries TRBV6-5 and TRBJ1-1; maybe TRBD1 (5 bases). This CDR3 comprises 13 residues. Deletions cut 6 bases from V and 2 bases from J, with 10 bases between. Germline V gene data show CDR1 as MNHEY and CDR2 as SVGAGI. Here the CDR3 DNA reads TGTGCCAGCAGGGGCAGGGAAAACACTGAAGCTTTCTTT. This encodes CASRGRENTEAFF.

This sequence joins TRBV25-1 and TRBJ1-1; 8 bases are shared with TRBD1. The CDR3 runs 12 residues. Per the germline V gene, CDR1 is MGHDK and CDR2 is SYGVNS. Trimming cost V 5 bases and J 5 bases; bases outside gene matches: 1. The CDR3 sequence: CASSRQGTEAFF. The CDR3 bases are TGTGCCAGCAGTCGACAGGGGACTGAAGCTTTCTTT.